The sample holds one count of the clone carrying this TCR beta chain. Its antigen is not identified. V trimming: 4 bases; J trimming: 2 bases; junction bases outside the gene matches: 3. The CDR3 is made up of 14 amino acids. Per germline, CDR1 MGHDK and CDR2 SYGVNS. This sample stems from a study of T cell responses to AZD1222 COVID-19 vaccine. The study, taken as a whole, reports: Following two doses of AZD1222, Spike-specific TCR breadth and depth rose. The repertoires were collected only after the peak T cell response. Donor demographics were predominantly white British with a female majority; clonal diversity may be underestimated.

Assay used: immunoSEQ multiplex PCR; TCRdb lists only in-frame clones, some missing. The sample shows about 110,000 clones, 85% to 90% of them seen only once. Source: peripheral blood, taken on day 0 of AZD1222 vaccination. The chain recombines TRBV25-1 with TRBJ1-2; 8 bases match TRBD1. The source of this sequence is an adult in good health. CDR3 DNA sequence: TGTGCCAGCAGTGCACGGGACAGGAACTATGGCTACACCTTC. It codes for CASSARDRNYGYTF.